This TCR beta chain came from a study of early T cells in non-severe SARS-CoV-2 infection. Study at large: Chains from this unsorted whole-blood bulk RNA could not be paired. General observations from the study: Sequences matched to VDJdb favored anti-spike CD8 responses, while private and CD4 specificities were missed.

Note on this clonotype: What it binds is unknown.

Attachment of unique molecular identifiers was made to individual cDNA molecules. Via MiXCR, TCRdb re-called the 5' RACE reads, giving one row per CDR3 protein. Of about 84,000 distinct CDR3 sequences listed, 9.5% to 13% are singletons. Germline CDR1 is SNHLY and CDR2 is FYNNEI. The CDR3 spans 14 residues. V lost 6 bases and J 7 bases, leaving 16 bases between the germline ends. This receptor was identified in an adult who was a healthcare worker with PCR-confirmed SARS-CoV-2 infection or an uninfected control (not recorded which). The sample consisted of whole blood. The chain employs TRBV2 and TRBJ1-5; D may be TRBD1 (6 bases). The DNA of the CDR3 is TGTGCCAGCAGCGAACAGGGAGGGAGGCAGCCCCAGCATTTT. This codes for CASSEQGGRQPQHF.